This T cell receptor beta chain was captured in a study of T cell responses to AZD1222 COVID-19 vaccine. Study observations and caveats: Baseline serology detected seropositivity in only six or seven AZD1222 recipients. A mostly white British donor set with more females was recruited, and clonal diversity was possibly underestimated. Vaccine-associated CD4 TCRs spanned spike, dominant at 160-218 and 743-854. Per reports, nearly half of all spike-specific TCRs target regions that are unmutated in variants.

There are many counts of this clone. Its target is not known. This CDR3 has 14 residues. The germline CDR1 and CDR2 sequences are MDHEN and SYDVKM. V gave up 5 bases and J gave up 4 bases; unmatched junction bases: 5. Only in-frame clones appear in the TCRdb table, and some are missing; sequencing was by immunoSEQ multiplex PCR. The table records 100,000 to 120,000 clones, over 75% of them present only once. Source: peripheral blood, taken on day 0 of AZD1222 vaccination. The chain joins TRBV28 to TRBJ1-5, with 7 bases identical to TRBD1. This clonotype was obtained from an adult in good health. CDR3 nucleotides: TGTGCCAGCAGTGGGGCAGGGGGAAATCAGCCCCAGCATTTT. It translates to CASSGAGGNQPQHF. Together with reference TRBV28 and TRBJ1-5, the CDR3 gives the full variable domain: DVKVTQSSRYLVKRTGEKVFLECVQDMDHENMFWYRQDPGLGLRLIYFSYDVKMKEKGDIPEGYSVSREKKERFSLILESASTNQTSMYLCASSGAGGNQPQHFGDGTRLSIL.